What follows are 20 T cell receptor beta chains derived from one specimen sequenced in a study of T cell repertoires in cytomegalovirus infection. For these receptors, no antigen is known. MiXCR was run by TCRdb on the reads, yielding one entry per CDR3 protein. Here the sample spans over 100,000 distinct CDR3 sequences, around 10% being singletons. Sequencing was carried out using PBMCs, sequenced either directly or after in vitro stimulation (not recorded which). The receptors here all came from a human donor in good health (CMV status not recorded). Some clones in this sample may be carry-over from other donors' samples.

This clonotype was detected many times. V and J are TRBV7-8 and TRBJ2-2; D is unclear. The germline gives CDR1 SGHVS, CDR2 FQNEAQ. This CDR3 region has 15 residues. V was pared by 1 base and J by 2 bases, with 8 bases between. The CDR3 region has the DNA TGTGCCAGCAGCTTAGACCGGTTTAACACCGGGGAGCTGTTTTTT. It specifies CASSLDRFNTGELFF.

This clonotype was counted many times. The chain couples TRBV4-2 to TRBJ2-7; D ambiguous. The CDR3 sequence is 14 residues long. Trimming took off 4 bases at V and 2 bases at J, with 12 bases between the two ends. Looked up from germline, CDR1 is LGHNA and CDR2 is YNFKEQ. The CDR3 region is CASSRGGLPYEQYF. Written as DNA, the CDR3 is TGTGCCAGCAGCCGGGGTGGATTGCCCTACGAGCAGTACTTC.

The V and J genes are TRBV10-3 and TRBJ1-5; D not certain. CDR3 length: 12 residues. Per germline, CDR1 ENHRY and CDR2 SYGVKD. Trimming stripped 3 bases from V and 2 bases from J, with 2 bases between. The CDR3 sequence: CAISDGNQPQHF. The CDR3, as DNA: TGTGCCATCAGTGACGGCAATCAGCCCCAGCATTTT.

Ten or more counts support this clonotype. This chain joins TRBV7-8 and TRBJ2-7; a weak D match, TRBD2 (5 bases). The CDR3 runs to 14 residues. V lost 3 bases, J lost 4 bases, and 13 bases lay in between. Germline V gene sequence: CDR1 SGHVS, CDR2 FQNEAQ. The CDR3 coding sequence is TGTGCCAGCAGCTTTCTGACAACGGGATACGAGCAGTACTTC. Translated, it gives CASSFLTTGYEQYF. Combining the CDR3 with reference TRBV7-8 and TRBJ2-7 gives the whole variable domain GAGVSQSPRYKVAKRGQDVALRCDPISGHVSLFWYQQALGQGPEFLTYFQNEAQLDKSGLPSDRFFAERPEGSVSTLKIQRTQQEDSAVYLCASSFLTTGYEQYFGPGTRLTVT.

A few counts support this clonotype. The rearrangement links TRBV4-1 to TRBJ2-1; possible D gene TRBD1, 5 bases. This CDR3 has 15 residues. The V and J ends lost 3 bases and 4 bases respectively, with 13 bases between them. CDR1 is MGHRA and CDR2 is YSYEKL in the germline V gene. CDR3 nucleotide sequence: TGCGCCAGCAGCCACCAGGGTCTCAGGTACAATGAGCAGTTCTTC. Its translation: CASSHQGLRYNEQFF.

The rearrangement links TRBV2 to TRBJ1-1; D unclear. The CDR3 has 14 amino acids. The germline gives CDR1 SNHLY, CDR2 FYNNEI. Trimming took off 4 bases at V and 1 base at J, with 10 bases between the two ends. As DNA, the CDR3 is TGTGCCAGCAGTGTGGTCGGAGGGAACACTGAAGCTTTCTTT. Amino acid sequence: CASSVVGGNTEAFF. Looking up the rest from reference TRBV2 and TRBJ1-1 gives the full variable domain: EPEVTQTPSHQVTQMGQEVILRCVPISNHLYFYWYRQILGQKVEFLVSFYNNEISEKSEIFDDQFSVERPDGSNFTLKIRSTKLEDSAMYFCASSVVGGNTEAFFGQGTRLTVV.

DNA for the CDR3: TGTGCCAGCAGCTTTCGGAGACAGGGGAACAATGAGCAGTTCTTC. It codes for CASSFRRQGNNEQFF. The chain combines TRBV11-3 with TRBJ2-1, with TRBD1 identical over 8 bases. The germline V gene encodes CDR1 SGHNT and CDR2 YENEEA. This CDR3 region has 15 residues. J was trimmed by 5 bases and V by 3 bases; bases with no gene match: 6. The full variable domain, with the rest looked up from reference TRBV11-3 and TRBJ2-1, is EAGVVQSPRYKIIEKKQPVAFWCNPISGHNTLYWYLQNLGQGPELLIRYENEEAVDDSQLPKDRFSAERLKGVDSTLKIQPAELGDSAVYLCASSFRRQGNNEQFFGPGTRLTVL.

This clonotype was seen at least ten times. The rearrangement uses TRBV7-2 and TRBJ2-7; 10 nucleotides agree with TRBD1. Germline V gene data show CDR1 as SGHTA and CDR2 as FQGNSA. This CDR3 is built from 15 residues. V trimming: 5 bases; J trimming: 3 bases; junction bases outside the gene matches: 7. The DNA of the CDR3 is TGTGCCAGCAGCCCAAGACAGGGGGCGGTCTACGAGCAGTACTTC. Translation: CASSPRQGAVYEQYF.

This clonotype has a count of ten or more. This chain links TRBV7-2 with TRBJ2-3, with TRBD1 identical over 10 bases. The CDR3 consists of 15 residues. The ends lost 5 bases at V and 3 bases at J; junction bases unmatched: 5. Germline CDR1 and CDR2: SGHTA and FQGNSA. This CDR3 reads CASSRQGARTDTQYF. DNA of the CDR3: TGTGCCAGCAGCCGACAGGGGGCCAGGACAGATACGCAGTATTTT.

This clonotype was seen repeatedly, ten times or more. The rearrangement links TRBV5-8 to TRBJ2-2; D uncertain. The CDR3 consists of 14 residues. The V and J ends lost 0 bases and 3 bases respectively, with 6 bases between them. CDR1 and CDR2 from the germline V gene are SGHTS and YDEGEE. CDR3 residues: CASSLGAYTGELFF. The CDR3, as DNA: TGTGCCAGCAGCTTGGGGGCTTACACCGGGGAGCTGTTTTTT.

This clonotype was counted at least ten times. J is TRBJ2-3 and V is TRBV6-5; 8 nucleotides line up with TRBD1. The CDR3 runs to 15 residues. CDR1 and CDR2 (germline): MNHEY, SVGAGI. After removal of 0 bases from V and 1 base from J, the junction contained 0 bases not matched to a gene. The CDR3 loop is CASSYSQGGTDTQYF. CDR3 coding DNA: TGTGCCAGCAGTTACTCACAGGGGGGCACAGATACGCAGTATTTT.

This chain connects TRBV30 to TRBJ1-2; D ambiguous. Trimming stripped 4 bases from V and 3 bases from J, with 12 bases between. Germline values: CDR1 GTSNPN, CDR2 SVGIG (reference sequence). This CDR3 has 13 amino acids. CDR3 in DNA: TGTGCCTGGACCCCTGAGAGGGACTATGGCTACACCTTC. Its protein is CAWTPERDYGYTF.

A few counts support this clonotype. This rearrangement joins TRBV6-5 to TRBJ1-1; perhaps TRBD1 as D (5 bases). V lost 2 bases and J lost 4, with 11 bases in between. Germline CDR1 is MNHEY and CDR2 is SVGAGI. This CDR3 spans 14 amino acids. The CDR3 region is CASSYLGPGTEAFF. CDR3 bases: TGTGCCAGCAGTTACCTGGGACCAGGCACTGAAGCTTTCTTT.

This clonotype was seen many times. The chain couples TRBV7-6 to TRBJ1-6, with D perhaps matching TRBD1 (5 bases). Per the germline V gene, CDR1 is SGHVS and CDR2 is FNYEAQ. V dropped 5 bases and J dropped 7 bases, with 15 bases sitting between them. The CDR3 has 15 amino acids. CDR3 loop: CASSQISPGNSPLHF. Written as DNA, the CDR3 is TGTGCCAGCAGCCAGATTTCTCCAGGGAATTCACCCCTCCACTTT.

The gene calls are TRBV11-2 and TRBJ2-7; a weak D match, TRBD2 (5 bases). Germline values: CDR1 SGHAT, CDR2 FQNNGV. The CDR3 totals 13 residues. Trimming pared 3 bases from V and 9 bases from J, leaving 15 bases between. The CDR3 DNA reads as TGTGCCAGCAGCTTTCAGGAGGCGTCGGGGCAGTACGTC. As protein: CASSFQEASGQYV.

The rearrangement links TRBV20-1 to TRBJ2-5, with 7 bases lining up with TRBD1. CDR3 size: 12 residues. V lost 6 bases, J lost 2 bases, and 3 bases stayed unmatched. The V gene's germline CDR1 is DFQATT and CDR2 SNEGSKA (reference sequence). The CDR3, as DNA: TGCAGTGCAAGGACAGGACAAGAGACCCAGTACTTC. Translated, it gives CSARTGQETQYF.

This clonotype came up many times. This CDR3 is CASSLQEGATYEQYF. CDR3 coding DNA: TGTGCCAGCAGCCTTCAGGAAGGGGCGACCTACGAGCAGTACTTC. This sequence joins TRBV7-6 and TRBJ2-7, with D perhaps matching TRBD1 (5 bases). The V gene lost 5 bases and the J gene lost 2 bases, with 16 bases spanning the gap. The germline V gene has CDR1 SGHVS and CDR2 FNYEAQ. CDR3 length: 15 residues.

The sample holds a few counts of this clonotype. V is TRBV2 and J is TRBJ2-1, with TRBD2 matching over 11 bases. The CDR3 is made up of 14 amino acids. Losses at the gene ends were 8 bases for V and 9 bases for J; bases not matched to a gene: 9. Germline V gene lookup returns CDR1 SNHLY and CDR2 FYNNEI. CDR3 nucleotide sequence: TGTGCCAGCGGAACGGGACTAGCGGTCTTTGAGCAGTTCTTC. Amino acid sequence: CASGTGLAVFEQFF.

This clonotype has only a few counts. DNA for the CDR3: TGTGCCAGTTGGGGGGACAGGGGGTCTTTCTATGGCTACACCTTC. It codes for CASWGDRGSFYGYTF. The chain links TRBV28 to TRBJ1-2; 11 nucleotides line up with TRBD1. The CDR3 covers 15 residues. Germline CDR1 reads MDHEN; CDR2 reads SYDVKM. The trim removed 9 bases at V and 4 bases at J, leaving 10 bases unmatched.

This clonotype was seen a few times. This chain links TRBV20-1 with TRBJ1-2; a weak D match, TRBD1 (5 bases). V dropped 5 bases and J dropped 4 bases, with 20 bases sitting between them. The CDR3 extends over 15 amino acids. Germline V gives CDR1 DFQATT, CDR2 SNEGSKA (reference sequence). The CDR3, as DNA: TGCAGTGCTTCAAGTCTCTCGGGGGGTCTCTATGGCTACACCTTC. Residues: CSASSLSGGLYGYTF.